This T cell receptor (beta chain) was identified during a study of prognosis after radiotherapy for stage I lung cancer. Overall study: Patient ages ran from about 53 to 95, with a median of roughly 74 years, and the group had about a dozen men and about 6 women.

Germline V CDR1 and CDR2: LNHDA, SQIVND (reference sequence). The trim removed 5 bases at V and 5 bases at J, leaving 11 bases unmatched. The CDR3 is 17 amino acids. Genomic DNA served as the source from which two-round multiplex PCR generated TCR beta CDR3 amplicons. Used in first-round PCR were primers specific to each TRBV and TRBJ gene. TCRdb ran MiXCR on the multiplex PCR reads and lists one entry per CDR3 protein. The sample carries more than 15,000 distinct CDR3 sequences, roughly two fifths recorded once. Many counts were recorded for this clonotype. The starting material was PBMCs, obtained before or after stereotactic body radiation therapy (not recorded which). V is TRBV19 and J is TRBJ2-7, with 14 bases aligning to TRBD2. This receptor was obtained from a donor over 45 with non-small cell lung cancer. CDR3 protein: CASSDRLAGGPKNEQYF. CDR3 in DNA: TGTGCCAGTAGTGATCGACTAGCGGGAGGGCCGAAGAACGAGCAGTACTTC.